Listed below are T cell receptor beta chains from one sample, sequenced in a study of identical twins. TCRdb re-derived calls from the 5' RACE reads in MiXCR, one entry per CDR3 protein. The table shows some 500,000 distinct CDR3 sequences, with 22% occurring only once. This same sample was also part of a study on T cells expressing NK-cell markers.

Sequenced material: CD4+ T cells sorted from blood. The receptor set was obtained from a woman aged 18 to 35 in good health. Both conserved end residues are trimmed from each CDR3. Each record gives: J gene, V gene, CDR3 length, D gene, CDR3 protein. A D gene is named only where the DNA matches it firmly.

>TRBJ2-3|TRBV20-1|10|-
SAYKSADTQY
>TRBJ2-6|TRBV9|13|-
ASRGATAGANVLT
>TRBJ2-1|TRBV20-1|12|-
SATWWRVYNEQF
>TRBJ2-7|TRBV3-1|11|-
ASSQNGNYEQY
>TRBJ2-7|TRBV4-3|14|-
ASSQDWTAGVYEQY
>TRBJ2-1|TRBV27|12|-
ATKGGSSYNEQF
>TRBJ2-5|TRBV7-2|12|-
ASSLAQPQETQY
>TRBJ2-7|TRBV7-8|12|TRBD1
ASSSTQGAYEQY
>TRBJ2-1|TRBV6-5|15|-
ASSLPLGGSSYNEQF
>TRBJ2-3|TRBV29-1|12|-
SVEINGKADTQY
>TRBJ1-1|TRBV12-3/TRBV12-4|11|-
ASRTRENTEAF
>TRBJ2-1|TRBV7-8|13|TRBD2
ASSLTSGEYNEQF
>TRBJ2-5|TRBV5-1|13|-
ASSWAGSYQETQY
>TRBJ2-7|TRBV20-1|13|TRBD2
SASPTSGLSYEQY
>TRBJ2-2|TRBV3-1|13|TRBD1
ASSQVRQGTGELF
>TRBJ1-2|TRBV6-5|12|-
ASSYSYRNYGYT